This TCR beta chain comes out of a study of T cells in Graves' hyperthyroidism and ophthalmopathy. Study as a whole: Peripheral blood collection took place at initial diagnosis, before any treatment.

This clonotype has only a few counts. This CDR3 has 13 residues. With V trimmed by 6 bases and J by 1 base, 2 bases remained unmatched. Newly diagnosed hyperthyroidism patients aged 18 to 65 years had disease lasting under 2 months. In making diagnoses, clinical symptoms, serum thyroxine and TRAb, thyroid ultrasound and orbital computed tomography were all used. It was RNA transcripts that yielded the amplified TCR beta CDR3 regions. When the TCR CDR3 underwent first-round RT-PCR, the HTBI primer set was used. TCRdb reprocessed the multiplex PCR reads via MiXCR and lists one record per CDR3 protein. The sample yields about 360,000 distinct CDR3 sequences, 25% seen once.

The receptor comes from a man in his forties or fifties with Graves' hyperthyroidism. The sample consisted of blood. The chain is built from TRBV12-3 or TRBV12-4 and TRBJ2-7, with 8 positions matching TRBD1. The CDR3 DNA reads TGTGCCAGCAGGAGACAGGGGTCCTACGAGCAGTACTTC. Protein sequence: CASRRQGSYEQYF.